This entry concerns a single T cell receptor (beta chain). Its antigen is unknown. Nothing much larger sits one base from this clone, and base qualities are not available. This specimen comes from a study of OX40 agonist ivuxolimab in advanced cancers. Regarding the study in general: Ivuxolimab, which targeted the costimulatory receptor OX40 (CD134), was an agonistic, fully human IgG2 monoclonal antibody. Intravenous ivuxolimab was administered to patients every 2 weeks at six dose levels: 0.01, 0.1, 0.3, 1.5, 3 and 10 mg/kg. Of the roughly 54 dose-escalation patients, hepatocellular carcinoma was present in roughly 19, melanoma in about 15, renal cell carcinoma in 9 and head and neck cancer in 9. The dose-escalation cohort was 82.7% male with a mean age of roughly 60 years, ranging from about 20 to 85. Prior anti-PD-1, anti-PD-L1 or anti-CTLA-4 therapy was permitted, and checkpoint inhibitors had been received by approximately 39% of dose-escalation patients. Three dose-escalation patients achieved partial responses, one with hepatocellular carcinoma and two with cutaneous melanoma. Peripheral TCRbeta sequencing aimed to test whether ivuxolimab altered TCR sequence diversity and caused clonal T-cell expansion. The paper covers the monotherapy dose-escalation part of the phase I ivuxolimab trial, which included N = 52 patients.

To sequence the TCRbeta CDR3 region, genomic DNA was isolated from the sorted cells. The immunoSEQ Assay was used to sequence the TCRbeta CDR3 regions. This is the immuneACCESS table as TCRdb keeps it, with only in-frame sequences that have V and J called. A part of the clones is gone; compared with another copy, unresolved V genes explain less than half, and the rest is unexplained. In this sample the table shows 55,000 to 70,000 clones, 70% to 90% of which occur a single time. About 0.95% of the sample goes to the ten largest clones. From the cysteine up to the phenylalanine, the CDR3 has a length of 14 residues. Kept here is only the CDR3 DNA, which spans 42 bases and is read in frame from base 1. Looking up the germline V gene yields CDR1 SGDLS and CDR2 YYNGEE. The germline V end is reduced by 5 bases and the J end by 2 bases; junction bases left unmatched: 3. Patients with autoimmune disease history or receiving systemic immunosuppression were excluded from the trial. Peripheral blood for TCR sequencing was collected from all dose cohorts at baseline, on cycle 4 day 1, and on cycle 7 day 1. Samples were obtained from an open-label, multicenter, first-in-human phase I dose-escalation trial of ivuxolimab. Adults with locally advanced or metastatic melanoma, renal cell, hepatocellular, or head and neck squamous cell carcinoma were enrolled in the trial. Before TCR sequencing, CD4+ and CD8+ T cells were separately sorted from peripheral blood.

Study-level results and caveats: After ivuxolimab, more expanded clones were found on average in CD8+ T cells than in CD4+ T cells. In the 0.1-3.0 mg/kg groups, partial responders were among the patients with the lowest normalized peripheral clonal expansion, particularly in CD8+ T cells. At doses from 0.1 to 3.0 mg/kg, clonal expansion was seen in both CD4+ and CD8+ blood T cells between baseline and week 6. Low levels of normalized T-cell clonal expansion were also shown by some nonresponding patients. Antigen specificity was not determined for the clonally expanded peripheral T cells.

The receptor comes from an adult with an advanced solid tumor such as melanoma, head and neck, liver or kidney cancer. The material sequenced was CD4+ or CD8+ T cells sorted from blood, taken in a trial of the OX40 agonist ivuxolimab. The chain joins TRBV9 to TRBJ2-2, and 7 junctional nucleotides match TRBD1. The CDR3 in this case is CASSWDRNTGELFF. The DNA sequence is as follows: TGTGCCAGCAGTTGGGACAGAAACACCGGGGAGCTGTTTTTT. The full variable domain, completed from the reference TRBV9 and TRBJ2-2 proteins outside the CDR3, reads DSGVTQTPKHLITATGQRVTLRCSPRSGDLSVYWYQQSLDQGLQFLIQYYNGEERAKGNILERFSAQQFPDLHSELNLSSLELGDSALYFCASSWDRNTGELFFGEGSRLTVL.